This T cell receptor (beta chain) appears in the sequencing data of a study of persistence of HIV-infected CD4 T cells (dated by TCRdb to the early 2020s). Background on the whole study: The study isolated CMV- and HIV-1 Gag-responding CD4+ T cells from ART-treated individuals to examine antigen-driven clonal expansion of HIV-1-infected cells. Peripheral blood samples of up to about 200 mL were collected at multiple time points, except for two participants, who underwent leukapheresis at a single time point. In the cross-participant TCR cluster analysis, fewer than ten participants were included for CMV and 6 or 7 participants were included for Gag. The median time the participants had spent on suppressive ART was approximately eight years. Proviral sequencing was used to assess clonality among infected cells, whereas TCRbeta sequencing gauged the clonality of all cells within each sorted population.

The V end loses 1 base and the J end loses 4 bases, and a stretch of 8 bases separates them. The germline V gene provides CDR1 SGHVS and CDR2 FQNEAQ. The CDR3 sequence holds 14 residues, the cysteine and phenylalanine included. CDR3 DNA is the only sequence kept; it has 42 bases, read in frame from the first base. The label giving this sample's treatment or condition can be read as: suppressive antiretroviral therapy. Cells were stimulated with lysates of CMV-infected fibroblasts at around 10 ug/mL. Nonresponding CD40L-negative CD69-negative CD45RO-high memory CD4+ T cells were sorted as memory populations depleted of antigen-responding cells. HIV-1-infected adults in whom suppressive ART had been started during chronic infection were enrolled as participants. For at least 4 years, participants had undetectable plasma HIV-1 RNA, below 50 copies/mL. To be included, participants needed a CD4+ T cell count above 400 cells/uL and a positive CMV serology. Before stimulation, PBMCs were isolated using density centrifugation and then depleted of CD8+ T cells. CD8-depleted PBMCs were stimulated for about 18 hours with anti-CD28/CD49d costimulation, CD40-blocking antibody and enfuvirtide to prevent new infections. Sorting was done on either a Beckman Coulter MoFlo Legacy or an XDP sorter, and propidium iodide was used to exclude dead cells. For samples with more than one million cells, genomic DNA was extracted with the QIAamp DNA Mini Kit, and for all other samples the Quick-DNA Microprep Kit was used.

In the case of this clone: Its antigen is not yet known. Base qualities are missing; no much larger clone stands one base away.

Overall study results and their limits: TCRbeta richness in CMV- and Gag-responding cells was significantly lower than in anti-CD3/anti-CD28-responding cells; CMV-responding cells had higher oligoclonality than CD3/CD28-stimulated and Gag-responding cells. Bulk TCR analyses could not be limited to the rare CMV-responding cells that actually contained HIV-1 proviruses. Only a small number of individuals took part in the study, and only a limited range of antigens was tested. Antigen-responding cells were enriched for degenerate expanded CDR3beta sequences, which suggests convergent selection of CD4+ responses to CMV and Gag. A correlation was observed between TCR oligoclonality and proviral oligoclonality within the same sorted populations.

The immunoSEQ hsTCRB assay version 4 in survey mode was used to sequence TCRbeta repertoires from genomic DNA. For TCRbeta sequencing, genomic DNA was diluted to about 9.5 ng/uL, and up to roughly 1 ug was used per sample. Processing in the source paper ran as follows. TCRbeta data analysis was done in ImmunoSeq Analyzer 3.0, and diversity was calculated on productive nucleotide rearrangements. Using the Immunarch R package, lower-bound TCR diversity was estimated with the improved Chao index and clonality was estimated with the Gini coefficient. Different nucleotide rearrangements encoding the same CDR3beta amino acid sequence were counted as distinct clonotypes. TCRbeta sequences significantly enriched in antigen-responding cells relative to anti-CD3/anti-CD28-activated cells were identified by differential abundance analysis. Using predicted peptide-MHC specificity as the basis, GLIPH2 grouped TCRs into clusters, both for each participant individually and for the merged data sets that combined participants. TCRdb took over this immuneACCESS table, retaining in-frame rearrangements with V and J assigned. Such tables are incomplete; in checked studies, under half of the missing clones stem from an unresolved V gene, and the remainder is unexplained. V and J calls and clone size are given by that table; D and trimming were obtained from the DNA. Counted in this sample were more than 45,000 clones; around 75% of them appeared once. Of the sample, less than 3% is held by the ten largest clones.

The rearrangement combines TRBV7-8 with TRBJ1-3; the D gene assignment is ambiguous. The source is an adult man with HIV who was CMV-seropositive. The source was CD4+ T cells sorted from PBMCs after roughly 17-hour stimulation, collected from a patient who received antiretroviral therapy. The cell subset or site tag for this specimen amounts to: CD40L-CD69- CD45RO-high memory CD4 T cells not responding to CMV lysate. The CDR3: CASSLEQKGNTIYF. In nucleotide form, the sequence is TGTGCCAGCAGCTTAGAACAAAAGGGAAACACCATATATTTT.